This T cell receptor (beta chain) was captured in a study of T-cell memory formation after mild COVID-19. Study summary: TCR clusters were mostly donor specific.

Constant-segment primers were used for 5'RACE, and the resulting TCR alpha and TCR beta cDNA libraries carried sample barcodes and UMIs. TCRdb reanalysed the 5' RACE reads using MiXCR and keeps one entry per CDR3 protein. The sample comprises hundreds of thousands of distinct CDR3 sequences, around 16% of which are singletons, and roughly 7.7% rests with the top ten. The CDR3 contains 14 residues. The V gene's germline CDR1 is MNHEY and CDR2 SVGAGI. V lost 2 bases, J lost 6 bases, and 13 bases lay in between. This clonotype was recorded a few times. The source of this sequence is an adult woman who had mild COVID-19 (a few samples of this study predate the infection). Cell type and time point are not known. The rearrangement uses TRBV6-5 and TRBJ1-2; D is undetermined. Material for sequencing was PBMCs or a T cell subset sorted from them (not recorded which). CDR3 protein: CASSYATHGDGYTF. The CDR3 DNA reads as TGTGCCAGCAGTTACGCCACCCACGGTGATGGCTACACCTTC.